The entry below gives a single TCR beta chain sequence along with its context. Its antigen is unidentified. Trimming left V 3 bases short and J 1 base short, with 9 bases between. Germline CDR1 GTSNPN, CDR2 SVGIG (reference sequence). CDR3 length equals 13 residues. Samples came from axillary lymph nodes draining the breast cancer. TCRdb processed the multiplex PCR reads anew with MiXCR; each CDR3 protein has one entry. The data contain about 130,000 distinct CDR3 sequences, approximately 20% of them seen just once; the ten biggest clones take up under 4.5%. The data are from a study of breast tumors, draining lymph nodes, adjacent tissues. Study-wide points: Tumor TCR diversity was below lymph nodes but above nontumor tissue. Luminal-like breast cancer showed significantly higher tumor–nontumor repertoire similarity than basal-like. Data only fit, rather than demonstrated, lymph node origin of most tumor T cells.

The V call is TRBV30, the J call TRBJ1-1, with D perhaps TRBD1 (6 bases). The sequence came from a female donor with breast cancer. Some clones in this sample may be carry-over from other donors' samples. The sequenced material came from axillary lymph node tissue. CDR3 protein: CAWSGQRNTEAFF. The CDR3 DNA reads TGTGCCTGGAGCGGACAGAGGAACACTGAAGCTTTCTTT.